This T cell receptor beta chain stems from a study of blood T cell repertoires in COVID-19. Study-level background: T cells, B-cell-depleted T cells, or PBMCs provided the cDNA or gDNA that served as material.

Sequencing was performed with immunoSEQ multiplex PCR; in TCRdb, only in-frame clones are kept and a portion is missing. Of under 200,000 clones listed, 88% are singletons. This clone was picked up a small number of times. CDR1 and CDR2 from the germline V gene are MNHEY and SVGAGI. The V and J ends lost 8 bases and 5 bases, in that order; junction bases with no gene match: 10. The CDR3 loop spans 14 amino acids. Sequencing was performed on peripheral blood. The V and J genes are TRBV6-5 and TRBJ1-1; TRBD1 matches 8 bases. The sequence was obtained from a man aged 45-65 years who had recovered from COVID-19. The CDR3 here is CASLRTGGNTEAFF. In DNA, the CDR3 is TGTGCCAGCCTTAGAACAGGGGGTAATACTGAAGCTTTCTTT.